This entry concerns a single T cell receptor beta chain. This record belongs to a study of T-cell reconstitution after alpha-beta-depleted transplantation in children. The authors prepared the TCRbeta library with unique molecular identifiers. One entry per CDR3 protein results from TCRdb running MiXCR on the PCR reads. This table has a few hundred thousand distinct CDR3 sequences, roughly 22% appearing once. The material was PBMCs from the stem cell graft donor, obtained from the stem cell graft. The receptor's source is a human donor who donated a stem cell graft to a child with acute myeloid leukemia.

The CDR3 nucleotides read TGCGCCAGCAGTGTCTCCGGGGAGCTGTTTTTT. Translated, it gives CASSVSGELFF. The rearrangement joins TRBV10-2 to TRBJ2-2; D is ambiguous. Trimming cost V 4 bases and J 6 bases, with 3 bases left between them. The CDR3 spans 11 residues. Germline CDR1 is WSHSY and CDR2 is SAAADI.